The 16 T cell receptor beta chains below come from one sample, sequenced in a study of beta chain features in type 1 diabetes. Expressed TCRB transcripts were sequenced because the isolated RNA had all been reverse transcribed beforehand. Only in-frame clones appear in the TCRdb table, and some are missing; sequencing was by immunoSEQ multiplex PCR. The profile shows about 930,000 clones, roughly 15% of them singletons. Sequencing input: naive CD4+ T cells from blood. The receptors come from a woman aged 18-29 years in good health.

This clone was counted only a few times. This sequence joins TRBV5-1 and TRBJ2-7; D might be TRBD1 (6 bases). CDR3 length equals 14 residues. The V end was cut by 6 bases, the J end by 6 bases, with 19 bases between. CDR1 is SGHRS, CDR2 YFSETQ, per germline. The CDR3 loop reads CASNKAGARSEQYF. The CDR3 coding sequence is TGCGCCAGCAACAAAGCAGGGGCGCGTAGCGAGCAGTACTTC.

The V gene is TRBV28, the J gene TRBJ2-2; maybe TRBD2 (5 bases). In germline, CDR1 is MDHEN, CDR2 SYDVKM. CDR3 length: 15 residues. Deletions cut 8 bases from V and 1 base from J, with 14 bases between. The CDR3 nucleotides are TGTGCCAGCCTCCAGAATCGGGGGAACACCGGGGAGCTGTTTTTT. Its translation is CASLQNRGNTGELFF.

This chain links TRBV7-9 with TRBJ2-6; D ambiguous. Germline values: CDR1 SEHNR, CDR2 FQNEAQ (reference sequence). CDR3 size: 16 residues. V was cut by 3 bases and J by 0 bases, with 9 bases left in between. The CDR3 is CASSLWSRSGANVLTF. The CDR3 region has the DNA TGTGCCAGCAGCTTGTGGTCCCGCTCTGGGGCCAACGTCCTGACTTTC.

The rearrangement uses TRBV11-1 and TRBJ2-7; D tentatively reads TRBD1 or TRBD2 (7 bases each). CDR1 and CDR2 from the germline V gene are SGHAT and FQDESV (reference sequence). The CDR3 is made up of 13 amino acids. Trimming pared 5 bases from V and 4 bases from J, leaving 12 bases between. The CDR3 reads CASSRGREYEQYF. Written as DNA, the CDR3 is TGTGCCAGCAGCAGGGGGCGGGAGTACGAGCAGTACTTC.

This clone was detected a few times. The V and J genes are TRBV10-3 and TRBJ2-1; 11 bases align to TRBD1. The CDR3 contains 13 residues. Germline CDR1 ENHRY, CDR2 SYGVKD. With 9 bases clipped from V and 6 bases from J, the junction kept 4 bases outside the gene matches. The CDR3 region is CAIAGTGGNEQFF. Written as DNA, the CDR3 is TGTGCCATAGCCGGGACAGGGGGCAATGAGCAGTTCTTC.

The J gene is TRBJ2-2, the V gene TRBV13, with 11 bases aligning to TRBD2. J lost 6 bases, V lost 1 base, and 7 bases had no gene match. This CDR3 comprises 17 residues. Germline V gene data show CDR1 as PRHDT and CDR2 as FYEKMQ (reference sequence). The DNA of the CDR3 is TGTGCCAGCAGCTTAGTGACACTAGCGGGAGCTTCCGGGGAGCTGTTTTTT. Residues: CASSLVTLAGASGELFF.

This chain joins TRBV5-1 and TRBJ2-1; maybe TRBD1 (5 bases). Trimming took off 5 bases at V and 4 bases at J, with 13 bases between the two ends. The CDR3 sequence is 14 residues long. The germline V gene has CDR1 SGHRS and CDR2 YFSETQ. This chain's CDR3 is CASSSGAWYNEQFF. The CDR3 DNA reads TGCGCCAGCAGTAGTGGGGCATGGTACAATGAGCAGTTCTTC.

Only a few counts were recorded for this clone. The chain has TRBV19 and TRBJ1-5; a weak D match, TRBD1 (6 bases). Trimming took 7 bases from V and 2 from J, leaving 12 bases between them. Germline values: CDR1 LNHDA, CDR2 SQIVND (reference sequence). The CDR3 is 14 residues long. The DNA for the CDR3 is TGTGCCAGTACCAGGGGTTGGGGCAATCAGCCCCAGCATTTT. This sequence encodes CASTRGWGNQPQHF. Supplemented by reference TRBV19 and TRBJ1-5, the full variable domain reads DGGITQSPKYLFRKEGQNVTLSCEQNLNHDAMYWYRQDPGQGLRLIYYSQIVNDFQKGDIAEGYSVSREKKESFPLTVTSAQKNPTAFYLCASTRGWGNQPQHFGDGTRLSIL.

The V call is TRBV10-3, the J call TRBJ2-2; TRBD1 is a possible D gene (6 bases). The CDR3 sequence is 16 residues long. V was cut by 0 bases and J by 6 bases, with 14 bases left in between. The V gene's germline CDR1 is ENHRY and CDR2 SYGVKD. CDR3 DNA: TGTGCCATCAGTGAGTCGGACACAGGGACCCCCGGGGAGCTGTTTTTT. This translates into CAISESDTGTPGELFF.

The CDR3 nucleotides read TGTGCCAGCACCCTCTCGGGACTAGCGCCGAGCTCCTACAATGAGCAGTTCTTC. Protein sequence: CASTLSGLAPSSYNEQFF. J is TRBJ2-1 and V is TRBV28, with 10 bases lining up with TRBD2. Germline assignment: CDR1 MDHEN and CDR2 SYDVKM. The CDR3 extends over 18 amino acids. V lost 7 bases to trimming and J lost 0 bases; unmatched junction nucleotides: 12.

The chain carries TRBV7-2 and TRBJ1-2, with D tentatively TRBD1 (6 bases). The V end lost 2 bases, the J end lost 2 bases, and 12 bases lay between the germline ends. Per germline, CDR1 SGHTA and CDR2 FQGNSA. The CDR3 is 15 residues long. The CDR3 nucleotides read TGTGCCAGCAGCTTAAGGCTCGGGGGCAACTATGGCTACACCTTC. It codes for CASSLRLGGNYGYTF.

This clone came up a few times. The chain recombines TRBV19 with TRBJ1-2, with no clear D. Per the germline V gene, CDR1 is LNHDA and CDR2 is SQIVND (reference sequence). V was trimmed by 5 bases and J by 1 base, leaving 8 bases between them. The CDR3 is made up of 13 amino acids. The CDR3 bases are TGTGCCAGTAGTCGGGGATTTAACTATGGCTACACCTTC. Amino acid sequence: CASSRGFNYGYTF.

This sequence joins TRBV4-2 and TRBJ2-3, with TRBD1 matching 7 bases. The CDR3 has 17 residues. Trimming at V came to 1 base and at J to 5 bases, leaving 12 bases not matched to a gene. Germline values: CDR1 LGHNA, CDR2 YNFKEQ. CDR3 sequence reads: CASSQVLLTGSKDTQYF. The CDR3 nucleotides read TGTGCCAGCAGCCAAGTCCTGCTGACAGGGAGTAAAGATACGCAGTATTTT.

This clone was seen a handful of times. The rearrangement uses TRBV7-3 and TRBJ2-1; D may be TRBD2 (5 bases). Trimming removed 1 base from V and 9 bases from J, with 16 bases in between. This CDR3 spans 15 amino acids. Germline V lookup: CDR1 SGHTA, CDR2 FQGTGA. CDR3 residues: CASSLRGLGESEQFF. CDR3 DNA: TGTGCCAGCAGCTTAAGAGGGCTTGGGGAATCTGAGCAGTTCTTC.

This clone was detected only a few times. The chain couples TRBV7-3 to TRBJ2-1; D might be TRBD1 (5 bases). The CDR3 contains 15 residues. The V gene lost 2 bases and the J gene lost 6 bases, with 14 bases spanning the gap. The germline CDR1 and CDR2 sequences are SGHTA and FQGTGA. The CDR3 bases are TGTGCCAGCAGCTTATCCCAGGGCCTATCCAATGAGCAGTTCTTC. This sequence encodes CASSLSQGLSNEQFF.

The V call is TRBV7-6, the J call TRBJ2-4; possible D gene TRBD2, 5 bases. In germline, CDR1 is SGHVS, CDR2 FNYEAQ. V shed 5 bases and J shed 6 bases, with 17 bases lying between them. The CDR3 covers 15 residues. CDR3 nucleotide sequence: TGTGCCAGCAGCGCGACCAGTGGGGAGTCAAACATTCAGTACTTC. Translated, it gives CASSATSGESNIQYF.